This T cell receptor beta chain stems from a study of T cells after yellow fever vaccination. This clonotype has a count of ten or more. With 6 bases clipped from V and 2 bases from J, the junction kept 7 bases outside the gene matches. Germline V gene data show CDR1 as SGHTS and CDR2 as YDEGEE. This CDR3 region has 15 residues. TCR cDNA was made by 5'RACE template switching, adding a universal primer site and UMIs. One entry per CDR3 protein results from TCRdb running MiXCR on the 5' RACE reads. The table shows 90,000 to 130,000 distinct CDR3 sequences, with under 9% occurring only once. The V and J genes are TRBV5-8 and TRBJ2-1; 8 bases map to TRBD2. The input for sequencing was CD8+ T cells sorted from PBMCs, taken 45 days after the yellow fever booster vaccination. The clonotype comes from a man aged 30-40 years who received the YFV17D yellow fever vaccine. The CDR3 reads CASTLSGTTYNEQFF. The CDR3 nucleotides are TGTGCCAGCACCCTTAGCGGGACCACCTACAATGAGCAGTTCTTC.